The 26 T cell receptor beta chains presented below share a single source sample, sequenced in a study of metastatic and nonmetastatic thyroid tumors. TCRdb reanalyzed the PCR reads via MiXCR. Of a few thousand clones in the sample, under 40% were seen once. Thyroid surgery took place with no prior treatment in any patient. The sequencing sample was made of adjacent normal tissue. Source of these receptors: a female donor with papillary thyroid cancer or a benign thyroid nodule (not recorded which). Some clones in this sample may be carry-over from other donors' samples.

The V call is TRBV12-3 or TRBV12-4, the J call TRBJ2-1; D is unresolved. The J call may be faulty, since TRBJ2-7 better matches the DNA end. The CDR3 is made up of 14 amino acids. This CDR3 reads CASSFGPVQNEQYF. CDR3 DNA: TGTGCCAGCAGTTTTGGGCCAGTTCAAAACGAGCAGTACTTC.

Of note for this clone: The junction shows a germline mismatch at one end, possibly a read error. The chain employs TRBV28 and TRBJ1-1, with D hard to call. CDR3 length: 13 residues. Germline CDR1 and CDR2: MDHEN and SYDVKM. As DNA, the CDR3 is TGTGCCAGCCGGAAGGGAGGAGTGGCTGAAGCTATCTTT. This translates into CASRKGGVAEAIF.

J is TRBJ2-7 and V is TRBV11-2; 9 bases align to TRBD2. The junction had 7 bases not matched to a gene; V was cut back by 4 bases and J by 0 bases. CDR1 is SGHAT and CDR2 is FQNNGV in the germline V gene. This CDR3 region has 16 residues. The CDR3 sequence: CASSSSSGINSYEQYF. For the CDR3, the DNA is TGTGCCAGCAGCTCTTCTAGCGGGATAAACTCCTACGAGCAGTACTTC.

In its sample, this clone was seen once. The conserved final phenylalanine or tryptophan is absent from the CDR3, which likely points to a read error. The rearrangement joins TRBV27 to TRBJ2-7, with D possibly TRBD1 on 7 matching bases. Germline CDR1 and CDR2: MNHEY and SMNVEV (reference sequence). The CDR3 spans 15 residues. V was cut by 4 bases and J by 7 bases, with 20 bases left in between. The CDR3 protein is CASSSEGQRTVEQYC. CDR3 DNA sequence: TGTGCCAGCAGTTCGGAGGGACAGAGGACGGTAGAGCAGTACTGC.

This clone occurred a few times. CDR3 bases: TGTGCCAGCAGATCAACAGGGGACTTCACAGATACGCAGTATTTT. It encodes CASRSTGDFTDTQYF. V and J are TRBV28 and TRBJ2-3; tentative D call: TRBD1 (7 bases). V gave up 6 bases and J gave up 2 bases, with 15 bases separating them. The CDR3 is 15 amino acids. Germline CDR1 MDHEN, CDR2 SYDVKM. Full variable domain (outside the CDR3, taken from reference TRBV28 and TRBJ2-3): DVKVTQSSRYLVKRTGEKVFLECVQDMDHENMFWYRQDPGLGLRLIYFSYDVKMKEKGDIPEGYSVSREKKERFSLILESASTNQTSMYLCASRSTGDFTDTQYFGPGTRLTVL.

This rearrangement joins TRBV2 to TRBJ1-3; D unresolved. Per the germline V gene, CDR1 is SNHLY and CDR2 is FYNNEI. V was shortened by 3 bases and J by 0 bases, with 6 bases between the two germline ends. The CDR3 spans 14 residues. CDR3 amino acids: CASSDKVSGNTIYF. The CDR3 DNA sequence: TGTGCCAGCAGTGATAAGGTCTCTGGAAACACCATATATTTT. Complete variable domain (other parts from reference TRBV2 and TRBJ1-3): EPEVTQTPSHQVTQMGQEVILRCVPISNHLYFYWYRQILGQKVEFLVSFYNNEISEKSEIFDDQFSVERPDGSNFTLKIRSTKLEDSAMYFCASSDKVSGNTIYFGEGSWLTVV.

This clone was counted many times. The V and J genes are TRBV27 and TRBJ2-7; D tentatively fits TRBD1 or TRBD2 (6 bases each). CDR3 length equals 15 residues. Germline V CDR1 and CDR2: MNHEY, SMNVEV (reference sequence). V was trimmed by 2 bases and J by 3 bases, leaving 14 bases between them. The CDR3 DNA sequence: TGTGCCAGCAGTTTAGGCGGGACATGGGACTACGAGCAGTACTTC. Its translation is CASSLGGTWDYEQYF.

The chain joins TRBV20-1 to TRBJ1-6; D is uncertain. CDR3 size: 14 residues. CDR1 is DFQATT, CDR2 SNEGSKA, per germline (reference sequence). The V gene lost 3 bases and the J gene lost 5 bases, with 11 bases spanning the gap. The CDR3 DNA reads as TGCAGTGCTAGTTTATCCCAGGATAATTCACCCCTCCACTTT. Encoded protein: CSASLSQDNSPLHF.

This clone was recorded many times. The rearrangement uses TRBV6-1 and TRBJ2-5, with D perhaps matching TRBD2 (6 bases). The V gene lost 7 bases and the J gene lost 7 bases, with 19 bases spanning the gap. Germline-derived CDR1 and CDR2 are MNHNS and SASEGT. The CDR3 consists of 14 residues. The CDR3 loop is CASTGRALRGTQYF. CDR3 sequence (DNA): TGTGCCAGCACCGGCCGGGCCTTGCGGGGGACCCAGTACTTC.

This clone is categorized as medium-sized (0.01 to 0.1%). The V and J genes are TRBV4-3 and TRBJ1-4; no definite D call. CDR3 size: 12 residues. V lost 0 bases and J lost 11, with 7 bases in between. The germline gives CDR1 LGHNA, CDR2 YSLEER. CDR3 region: CASSQDDGKLFF. CDR3 coding DNA: TGCGCCAGCAGCCAAGACGACGGGAAACTGTTTTTT.

This clone showed up just a few times. The CDR3, as DNA: TGTGCCAGCAGACCCGGAGGGGGCTACAATCAGCCCCAGCATTTT. Its protein is CASRPGGGYNQPQHF. The chain has TRBV28 and TRBJ1-5; 7 bases are a match to TRBD1. With 6 bases clipped from V and 3 bases from J, the junction kept 8 bases outside the gene matches. Per the germline V gene, CDR1 is MDHEN and CDR2 is SYDVKM. The CDR3 runs 15 residues.

The chain is built from TRBV20-1 and TRBJ1-4; a weak D match, TRBD1 (5 bases). In germline, CDR1 is DFQATT, CDR2 SNEGSKA (reference sequence). CDR3 length: 15 residues. Trimming stripped 0 bases from V and 8 bases from J, with 16 bases between. The CDR3 DNA is TGCAGTGCTAGAGAGTCCCAGGACATCGGCGAAAAACTGTTTTTT. Amino acids: CSARESQDIGEKLFF.

This clone is large. This rearrangement joins TRBV28 to TRBJ2-5; D is unresolved. Trimming pared 7 bases from V and 5 bases from J, leaving 11 bases between. The CDR3 covers 12 residues. Germline V gene data show CDR1 as MDHEN and CDR2 as SYDVKM. DNA of the CDR3: TGTGCCAGCAAAGCAGACTGGGAGACCCAGTACTTC. Residues: CASKADWETQYF.

The rearrangement uses TRBV5-1 and TRBJ2-6; D is unclear. The germline V and J ends were trimmed by 0 bases and 0 bases, with 7 bases remaining between them. Germline CDR1 SGHRS, CDR2 YFSETQ. This CDR3 region has 16 residues. The CDR3 loop is CASSLETGSGANVLTF. Here the CDR3 DNA reads TGCGCCAGCAGCTTGGAGACTGGCTCTGGGGCCAACGTCCTGACTTTC.

By its share, this clone is large. The chain has TRBV7-2 and TRBJ2-1; TRBD2 aligns across 12 bases. Germline lookup yields CDR1 SGHTA and CDR2 FQGNSA. The CDR3 loop spans 15 amino acids. J gave up 8 bases and V 5 bases, and 7 bases lay outside the gene matches. The CDR3 is CASSTTSGRRDEQFF. CDR3 nucleotide sequence: TGTGCCAGCAGCACCACTAGCGGGAGGAGGGATGAGCAGTTCTTC. The full variable domain, its missing parts supplied by reference TRBV7-2 and TRBJ2-1, is GAGVSQSPSNKVTEKGKDVELRCDPISGHTALYWYRQSLGQGLEFLIYFQGNSAPDKSGLPSDRFSAERTGGSVSTLTIQRTQQEDSAVYLCASSTTSGRRDEQFFGPGTRLTVL.

This clone was observed a single time. V and J are TRBV19 and TRBJ2-3; 8 bases are shared with TRBD2. CDR1 and CDR2 from the germline V gene are LNHDA and SQIVND (reference sequence). V was pared by 4 bases and J by 2 bases, with 11 bases of the junction left unmatched. The CDR3 has 17 residues. The CDR3 sequence: CASSKILAEDDTDTQYF. CDR3 nucleotides: TGTGCCAGTAGTAAAATACTAGCGGAAGACGACACAGATACGCAGTATTTT.

As for this clone: Its ends do not fully match the called genes, so a read error is possible. J is TRBJ2-7 and V is TRBV7-8; D might be TRBD1 (7 bases). Germline assignment: CDR1 SGHVS and CDR2 FQNEAQ. The CDR3 loop spans 14 amino acids. The CDR3 here is CASSLGGTAYEQYF. In DNA, the CDR3 is TGTGCCAGCAGTTTAGGCGGGACAGCCTACGAGCAGTACTTC.

The J gene is TRBJ2-7, the V gene TRBV12-3 or TRBV12-4; D might be TRBD1 (5 bases). The V and J ends lost 3 bases and 6 bases respectively, with 9 bases between them. The CDR3 covers 12 residues. The CDR3 loop reads CASSFQGSEQYF. Here the CDR3 DNA reads TGTGCCAGCAGTTTTCAGGGATCCGAGCAGTACTTC.

This chain uses TRBV4-1 with TRBJ2-7, with D unclear. Germline assignment: CDR1 MGHRA and CDR2 YSYEKL. This CDR3 region has 15 residues. V was pared by 0 bases and J by 3 bases, with 12 bases between. CDR3 coding DNA: TGCGCCAGCAGCCAAGATAGGAGACTGTTCTACGAGCAGTACTTC. Protein sequence: CASSQDRRLFYEQYF.

This clone showed up many times. The genes are TRBV28 and TRBJ1-5; D gene unclear. The CDR3 extends over 15 amino acids. Germline-derived CDR1 and CDR2 are MDHEN and SYDVKM. Trimming took off 1 base at V and 1 base at J, with 8 bases between the two ends. The CDR3 loop is CASSLSRASNQPQHF. CDR3 DNA: TGTGCCAGCAGTTTATCTCGGGCAAGCAATCAGCCCCAGCATTTT.

The chain is built from TRBV19 and TRBJ2-7, with 8 positions matching TRBD2. CDR1 is LNHDA and CDR2 is SQIVND in the germline V gene (reference sequence). Trimming took 5 bases from V and 6 from J; bases not matched to a gene: 9. There are 14 residues in the CDR3. The CDR3 coding sequence is TGTGCCAGTAGTTCGGGGACTAGTTTCAGCGAGCAGTACTTC. Translated: CASSSGTSFSEQYF. The full variable domain, with the rest looked up from reference TRBV19 and TRBJ2-7, is DGGITQSPKYLFRKEGQNVTLSCEQNLNHDAMYWYRQDPGQGLRLIYYSQIVNDFQKGDIAEGYSVSREKKESFPLTVTSAQKNPTAFYLCASSSGTSFSEQYFGPGTRLTVT.

The J gene is TRBJ2-7, the V gene TRBV14; TRBD1 aligns across 8 bases. J was trimmed by 2 bases and V by 3 bases; bases with no gene match: 9. The CDR3 length is 16 residues. Germline V lookup: CDR1 SGHDN, CDR2 FVKESK. The CDR3 DNA reads as TGTGCCAGCAGCCAGGCTCCGGGACAGGTCACCTACGAGCAGTACTTC. As protein: CASSQAPGQVTYEQYF.

Sample share makes this clone medium-sized. J is TRBJ2-6 and V is TRBV3-1, with D unresolved. In germline, CDR1 is LGHDT, CDR2 YNNKEL (reference sequence). V was clipped by 4 bases and J by 1 base, with 11 bases between them. The CDR3 has 16 residues. CDR3 in amino acids: CASSPEIQSGANVLTF. For the CDR3, the DNA is TGTGCCAGCAGCCCAGAGATACAGTCTGGGGCCAACGTCCTGACTTTC.

The chain joins TRBV11-3 to TRBJ2-7; 9 bases are a match to TRBD1. Germline lookup yields CDR1 SGHNT and CDR2 YENEEA. With 8 bases clipped from V and 3 bases from J, the junction kept 8 bases outside the gene matches. The CDR3 is made up of 14 amino acids. CDR3 bases: TGTGCCAGCTCGAGGGGGGGACAGGGCTACGAGCAGTACTTC. Translation gives CASSRGGQGYEQYF.

This clone was recorded a few times. A much more abundant neighbour one base away suggests this may be a read error. The V gene is TRBV6-1, the J gene TRBJ1-1; D perhaps matches TRBD1 (6 bases). Germline lookup yields CDR1 MNHNS and CDR2 SASEGT. V lost 6 bases and J 7 bases, leaving 18 bases between the germline ends. The CDR3 extends over 14 amino acids. Here the CDR3 DNA reads TGTGCCAGCAGCACCCCCAGGGGATTTGGTGAAGCTTTCTTT. As protein: CASSTPRGFGEAFF.

In its sample, this clone was seen many times. The chain recombines TRBV6-7 with TRBJ2-7; 11 positions match TRBD1. TRBV6-7 is noted as an ORF with a role that remains uncertain. The V and J ends lost 0 bases and 9 bases, in that order; junction bases with no gene match: 13. The CDR3 has 17 amino acids. CDR3: CASSYSGPGQGVFWQYF. The DNA for the CDR3 is TGTGCCAGCAGTTACTCGGGACCGGGACAGGGGGTATTCTGGCAGTACTTC.